What follows are 32 T cell receptor beta chains derived from one specimen sequenced in a study of shared clonotypes between healthy human individuals. Positive CCR7 selection of CD45RO-negative cells yielded the naive CD8 cells, and terminally differentiated effector memory CD45RA+ cells were excluded. Profiled with immunoSEQ multiplex PCR; TCRdb holds only in-frame clones, not every one. The sample gives fewer than 850,000 clones, approximately 97% of which show up once; less than 0.25% is in the top ten. The sample was naive CD8+ T cells sorted from blood. Source of these receptors: a young man in good health.

The gene calls are TRBV9 and TRBJ1-2, with a weak D call TRBD1 (5 bases). The CDR3 totals 13 residues. The ends were cut back, 4 bases at V and 2 bases at J, with 9 bases in the middle. CDR1 SGDLS and CDR2 YYNGEE come from the germline V gene. The DNA for the CDR3 is TGTGCCAGCAGCTGGGACGGAAACTATGGCTACACCTTC. This encodes CASSWDGNYGYTF.

The chain employs TRBV5-4 and TRBJ2-1, with D maybe TRBD2 (6 bases). CDR3 size: 14 residues. In germline, CDR1 is SGHNT, CDR2 YYREEE (reference sequence). Trimming shortened V by 0 bases and J by 7 bases, and 11 bases separated the two germline ends. CDR3 sequence: CASSLGRGENEQFF. DNA of the CDR3: TGTGCCAGCAGCTTGGGGAGGGGCGAAAATGAGCAGTTCTTC.

This clone has only one observation. This chain joins TRBV11-2 and TRBJ2-7, with 7 bases that match TRBD1. The CDR3 loop spans 13 amino acids. With V trimmed by 6 bases and J by 3 bases, 5 bases remained unmatched. CDR1 is SGHAT and CDR2 is FQNNGV in the germline V gene. The CDR3 loop reads CASRAGGSYEQYF. CDR3 coding DNA: TGTGCCAGCAGAGCAGGGGGTAGCTACGAGCAGTACTTC.

This clone has just one count. The rearrangement uses TRBV5-4 and TRBJ2-7, with D possibly TRBD2 on 7 matching bases. The germline V gene has CDR1 SGHNT and CDR2 YYREEE (reference sequence). V dropped 3 bases and J dropped 2 bases, with 27 bases sitting between them. The CDR3 totals 19 residues. For the CDR3, the DNA is TGTGCCAGCAGCTCAAGCGGGGTTTTCTCTGGGGGCGGAACCTACGAGCAGTACTTC. Translated, it gives CASSSSGVFSGGGTYEQYF.

This chain uses TRBV21-1 with TRBJ2-7; no check of the table's D call, TRBD1, against the DNA was made. TRBV21-1 is labeled a pseudogene. The CDR3 spans 14 residues. The CDR3 sequence: CASSIRQGPLEQYF. CDR3 DNA sequence: TGTGCCAGCAGCATTCGACAAGGCCCTCTGGAGCAGTACTTC.

This chain uses TRBV6-5 with TRBJ1-1, with unresolved D. The germline V gene has CDR1 MNHEY and CDR2 SVGAGI. This CDR3 spans 15 amino acids. Trimming cost V 4 bases and J 0 bases, with 12 bases left between them. The CDR3, as DNA: TGTGCCAGCAGTTCCTGGACGGAGATGAACACTGAAGCTTTCTTT. This sequence encodes CASSSWTEMNTEAFF.

V is TRBV11-2 and J is TRBJ2-1; 9 bases line up with TRBD2. Germline CDR1 SGHAT, CDR2 FQNNGV. After removal of 5 bases from V and 13 bases from J, the junction contained 12 bases not matched to a gene. This CDR3 contains 14 residues. CDR3 DNA sequence: TGTGCCAGCAGCACGCTAGCGGGACCCAGGGGTCAGTTCTTC. Residues: CASSTLAGPRGQFF.

V is TRBV7-3 and J is TRBJ2-1; no definite D call. The CDR3 is 13 residues long. The V gene lost 4 bases and the J gene lost 5 bases, with 9 bases spanning the gap. Per the germline V gene, CDR1 is SGHTA and CDR2 is FQGTGA. The CDR3 reads CASSSTLNNEQFF. The CDR3 region has the DNA TGTGCCAGCAGCTCGACATTAAACAATGAGCAGTTCTTC.

The V call is TRBV5-1, the J call TRBJ2-1; TRBD2 matches 9 bases. This CDR3 spans 16 amino acids. The junction had 4 bases not matched to a gene; V was cut back by 0 bases and J by 3 bases. Germline-derived CDR1 and CDR2 are SGHRS and YFSETQ. The CDR3 reads CASSLEGLAGYNEQFF. DNA of the CDR3: TGCGCCAGCAGCTTGGAGGGACTAGCAGGCTACAATGAGCAGTTCTTC. The variable domain in full, with the rest retrieved from reference TRBV5-1 and TRBJ2-1, is KAGVTQTPRYLIKTRGQQVTLSCSPISGHRSVSWYQQTPGQGLQFLFEYFSETQRNKGNFPGRFSGRQFSNSRSEMNVSTLELGDSALYLCASSLEGLAGYNEQFFGPGTRLTVL.

This clone is a singleton in its sample. The chain uses TRBV7-9 and TRBJ2-3; a possible D gene is TRBD2 (7 bases). Looked up from germline, CDR1 is SEHNR and CDR2 is FQNEAQ (reference sequence). Trimming cost V 4 bases and J 3 bases, with 20 bases left between them. CDR3 size: 17 residues. CDR3 loop: CASSSDRGAGKTDTQYF. CDR3 in DNA: TGTGCCAGCAGCTCGGACCGGGGGGCGGGGAAAACAGATACGCAGTATTTT.

This chain connects TRBV9 to TRBJ2-3; D is undetermined. V gave up 1 base and J gave up 0 bases, with 6 bases separating them. Germline CDR1 and CDR2: SGDLS and YYNGEE. This CDR3 has 14 amino acids. In nucleotides, the CDR3 is TGTGCCAGCAGCGTAACGAGGAGCACAGATACGCAGTATTTT. As protein: CASSVTRSTDTQYF.

V and J are TRBV6-4 and TRBJ2-1; 12 bases agree with TRBD2. Germline CDR1 and CDR2: MRHNA and SNTAGT. The V and J ends lost 5 bases and 10 bases, in that order; junction bases with no gene match: 9. This CDR3 region has 15 residues. The CDR3: CASSKLAGGKWEQFF. The CDR3 coding sequence is TGTGCCAGCAGTAAACTAGCGGGAGGCAAGTGGGAGCAGTTCTTC.

As regards this clone: The sample has other DNA sequences that encode this CDR3 too. The chain carries TRBV5-6 and TRBJ1-5; D gene ambiguous. Germline loops: CDR1 SGHDT, CDR2 YYEEEE. The CDR3 covers 13 residues. V was trimmed by 0 bases and J by 4 bases, leaving 5 bases between them. The CDR3 DNA reads TGTGCCAGCAGCTTGGCCGGTAATCAGCCCCAGCATTTT. This sequence encodes CASSLAGNQPQHF.

The genes are TRBV5-1 and TRBJ2-7; unclear D gene. V was clipped by 1 base and J by 5 bases, with 10 bases between them. Germline CDR1 reads SGHRS; CDR2 reads YFSETQ. The CDR3 loop spans 13 amino acids. In nucleotides, the CDR3 is TGCGCCAGCAGCTTGCCCAGACCCGACGAGCAGTACTTC. Translated, it gives CASSLPRPDEQYF.

The rearrangement joins TRBV7-2 to TRBJ2-1, with 8 bases aligning to TRBD1. Germline V gene sequence: CDR1 SGHTA, CDR2 FQGNSA. The CDR3 is 15 amino acids. J was trimmed by 4 bases and V by 5 bases; bases with no gene match: 7. The CDR3 coding sequence is TGTGCCAGCAGCCTGATCGGACAGGGTTACAATGAGCAGTTCTTC. As protein: CASSLIGQGYNEQFF.

In the case of this clone: The sample holds other DNA sequences that translate to the same CDR3. The chain couples TRBV27 to TRBJ2-7; D is unresolved. The CDR3 is 13 residues long. Germline V gene lookup returns CDR1 MNHEY and CDR2 SMNVEV (reference sequence). Trimming took off 2 bases at V and 0 bases at J, with 5 bases between the two ends. The CDR3 DNA reads TGTGCCAGCAGTTTAACAGTCTCCTACGAGCAGTACTTC. This codes for CASSLTVSYEQYF.

Turning to this clone: At one end, the junction sequence differs from germline, possibly due to a read error. V usage is TRBV7-7 and J usage is TRBJ2-7; D remains ambiguous. Germline V gene lookup returns CDR1 SSHAT and CDR2 FNYEAQ (reference sequence). The CDR3 runs to 12 residues. In DNA, the CDR3 is TGTGCTAGCAGCCTAAGGGTAGGGAAGGGGTACTTC. Amino acid sequence: CASSLRVGKGYF.

The chain carries TRBV7-8 and TRBJ2-7; 8 bases agree with TRBD2. Germline trimming cut 3 bases from V and 5 bases from J; bases unmatched to any gene: 15. Germline assignment: CDR1 SGHVS and CDR2 FQNEAQ. This CDR3 is 17 amino acids long. CDR3 sequence: CASSLPRTAAGEDEQYF. In nucleotides, the CDR3 is TGTGCCAGCAGCTTGCCACGTACCGCAGCGGGAGAGGACGAGCAGTACTTC. Based on the CDR3 plus reference TRBV7-8 and TRBJ2-7, the full variable domain is GAGVSQSPRYKVAKRGQDVALRCDPISGHVSLFWYQQALGQGPEFLTYFQNEAQLDKSGLPSDRFFAERPEGSVSTLKIQRTQQEDSAVYLCASSLPRTAAGEDEQYFGPGTRLTVT.

The chain links TRBV7-9 to TRBJ1-4; D is unresolved. The length of the CDR3 is 12 residues. Germline values: CDR1 SEHNR, CDR2 FQNEAQ (reference sequence). V was cut by 5 bases and J by 7 bases, with 8 bases left in between. The CDR3 bases are TGTGCCAGCAGCCCGGAGCGTGAAAAACTGTTTTTT. This translates into CASSPEREKLFF.

The CDR3 protein is CSVLLQGAIYGNTIYF. The DNA for the CDR3 is TGCAGCGTCCTGCTGCAGGGGGCAATTTATGGAAACACCATATATTTT. The gene calls are TRBV29-1 and TRBJ1-3; TRBD1 matches at 8 bases. The junction had 13 bases not matched to a gene; V was cut back by 6 bases and J by 3 bases. CDR1 is SQVTM and CDR2 is ANQGSEA in the germline V gene. This CDR3 comprises 16 residues.

The chain has TRBV7-9 and TRBJ2-7; D is possibly TRBD1 or TRBD2 (5 bases each). The V gene lost 5 bases and the J gene lost 2 bases, with 19 bases spanning the gap. Germline CDR1 reads SEHNR; CDR2 reads FQNEAQ (reference sequence). This CDR3 comprises 16 residues. The CDR3 sequence is CASSPGFGEFPYEQYF. The CDR3 DNA reads TGTGCCAGCAGCCCAGGGTTCGGGGAGTTCCCCTACGAGCAGTACTTC.

V usage is TRBV6-1 and J usage is TRBJ1-2; D is undetermined. Trimming took 6 bases from V and 6 from J, leaving 17 bases between them. Germline V gene lookup returns CDR1 MNHNS and CDR2 SASEGT. The CDR3 consists of 14 residues. In nucleotides, the CDR3 is TGTGCCAGCAGGGAACTTGGGGTCTCGGATGGCTACACCTTC. It specifies CASRELGVSDGYTF.

The chain recombines TRBV4-3 with TRBJ2-7, with 10 bases that match TRBD1. After removal of 1 base from V and 7 bases from J, the junction contained 10 bases not matched to a gene. This CDR3 region has 16 residues. Per the germline V gene, CDR1 is LGHNA and CDR2 is YSLEER. This CDR3 is CASSQGGGQGGSEQYF. The CDR3 DNA reads TGCGCCAGCAGCCAAGGTGGTGGACAGGGGGGGTCGGAGCAGTACTTC.

The rearrangement uses TRBV29-1 and TRBJ2-1, with 8 bases identical to TRBD1. Germline CDR1 reads SQVTM; CDR2 reads ANQGSEA. Trimming at V came to 4 bases and at J to 0 bases, leaving 8 bases not matched to a gene. This CDR3 region has 16 residues. This CDR3 reads CSVVGQAESSYNEQFF. CDR3 DNA sequence: TGCAGCGTTGTGGGACAGGCGGAGAGCTCCTACAATGAGCAGTTCTTC.

The chain combines TRBV5-8 with TRBJ2-4; D remains ambiguous. Germline CDR1 reads SGHTS; CDR2 reads YDEGEE. V was cut by 7 bases and J by 0 bases, with 14 bases left in between. CDR3 length: 15 amino acids. CDR3 protein: CASPLGPGAKNIQYF. The DNA for the CDR3 is TGTGCCAGCCCTCTTGGGCCTGGAGCCAAAAACATTCAGTACTTC.

J is TRBJ2-7 and V is TRBV4-1, with D maybe TRBD2 (5 bases). V lost 4 bases to trimming and J lost 0 bases, with 16 bases between them. The CDR3 contains 16 residues. CDR1 and CDR2 from the germline V gene are MGHRA and YSYEKL. The chain's CDR3 is CASSPRLVRDSYEQYF. In DNA, the CDR3 is TGCGCCAGCAGCCCACGTCTTGTACGGGACTCCTACGAGCAGTACTTC.

The chain is built from TRBV28 and TRBJ2-7; D might be TRBD1 or TRBD2, each matching 5 bases. Germline V gene sequence: CDR1 MDHEN, CDR2 SYDVKM. This CDR3 has 14 amino acids. Deletions cut 0 bases from V and 2 bases from J, with 8 bases between. The chain's CDR3 is CASSLWGVTYEQYF. CDR3 bases: TGTGCCAGCAGTTTATGGGGGGTTACCTACGAGCAGTACTTC.

The chain has TRBV5-1 and TRBJ1-2; TRBD1 aligns across 7 bases. The V gene end was trimmed by 0 bases and the J gene end by 2 bases; junction bases not matched to a gene: 4. This CDR3 contains 15 residues. In germline, CDR1 is SGHRS, CDR2 YFSETQ. The CDR3 loop is CASSLGEGANYGYTF. The CDR3 bases are TGCGCCAGCAGCTTGGGCGAGGGGGCGAACTATGGCTACACCTTC.

The table lists this clone with a count of one. The V and J genes are TRBV18 and TRBJ2-6, with 8 bases lining up with TRBD1. Germline V gene sequence: CDR1 KGHSH, CDR2 LQKENI. This CDR3 has 19 amino acids. V lost 6 bases to trimming and J lost 1 base; unmatched junction nucleotides: 14. The CDR3 DNA is TGTGCCAGCTCTGATGATCAGGGGGCTTTACCATCTGGGGCCAACGTCCTGACTTTC. Amino acids: CASSDDQGALPSGANVLTF.

This rearrangement joins TRBV2 to TRBJ2-1; 10 bases map to TRBD2. The CDR3 consists of 13 residues. From germline, CDR1 is SNHLY and CDR2 FYNNEI. V was clipped by 7 bases and J by 9 bases; unmatched bases: 6. The CDR3 DNA is TGTGCCAGCACAGCGGGAGGGCCAGGTGAGCAGTTCTTC. Encoded protein: CASTAGGPGEQFF. The full variable domain, with the rest looked up from reference TRBV2 and TRBJ2-1, is EPEVTQTPSHQVTQMGQEVILRCVPISNHLYFYWYRQILGQKVEFLVSFYNNEISEKSEIFDDQFSVERPDGSNFTLKIRSTKLEDSAMYFCASTAGGPGEQFFGPGTRLTVL.

CDR3 nucleotide sequence: TGTGCCAGCAGCCCACGGACAGAAACATATTTT. It translates to CASSPRTETYF. The rearrangement links TRBV7-9 to TRBJ1-3, with D tentatively TRBD1 (6 bases). The CDR3 covers 11 residues. Trimming removed 5 bases at V and 15 bases at J, with 14 bases between. CDR1 and CDR2 (germline): SEHNR, FQNEAQ (reference sequence).

This rearrangement joins TRBV9 to TRBJ2-1, with D perhaps TRBD1 or TRBD2 (5 bases each). This CDR3 contains 16 residues. Germline V CDR1 and CDR2: SGDLS, YYNGEE. V was shortened by 4 bases and J by 6 bases, with 20 bases between the two germline ends. This CDR3 is CASSSLRDRGGNEQFF. DNA of the CDR3: TGTGCCAGCAGCTCCCTCCGGGACCGTGGTGGCAATGAGCAGTTCTTC.